This TCR beta chain was obtained from a study of identical twins (dated by TCRdb to about 2016). Study-level background: TCR alpha and beta repertoires from monozygotic twins, unrelated adults of various ages and cord blood were deep-sequenced to test whether fetal clonotypes persist. To rule out contamination, replicate twin experiments were performed at different times with different library preparation protocols. Points the paper makes about the study in general: Fewer insertions were carried by abundant cord blood beta clonotypes, a similar but weaker trend appeared in young adult naive repertoires, and no such trend appeared in memory repertoires. Compared with coincidental sharing between unrelated individuals, out-of-frame TCR alpha sequences shared between twins had an excess of sequences with low generation probability. In beta out-of-frame sequences, excess twin sharing was weaker, because having fewer shared sequences lowered the signal-to-noise ratio. Recombination models systematically underestimated out-of-frame TCR alpha sharing in monozygotic twins but agreed with sharing between unrelated individuals. Conclusions relied on cross-sectional statistical analysis, since the same donors could not be followed over many years. Zero-insertion analyses could be partly confounded by invariant T cells such as MAIT and iNKT, though diverse VJ usage argued against such confounding for most clonotypes.

Regarding this clonotype: Its recognized antigen is unknown. One base away there is no much larger clone; base qualities are not given.

Library prep was done by 5' RACE. These reads were obtained on an Illumina HiSeq 2000. A universal primer binding site was added through template switching, and the final cDNA carried a unique molecular identifier so that TCR cDNA molecules could be counted accurately. Specific primers in the conserved constant-segment region were used to synthesize first-strand cDNA for the TCR alpha and beta chains. To control for contamination, every cDNA library carried two barcodes: a SMART-Mk sample barcode plus Illumina barcodes. Two successive PCR steps introduced TruSeq adapter sequences along with Illumina sample barcodes. The TCR alpha and beta cDNA libraries were sequenced on the Illumina HiSeq platform using custom primers. Per the authors' processing: Unique molecular identifiers were extracted from raw reads with MiGEC, and CDR3 positions were determined with MiXCR. Recombination models were inferred per individual with the repgenHMM and IGoR tools using an EM algorithm. The analysis of shared clonotypes was done with the tcR package in R, with sharing normalized by the product of cloneset sizes. To study raw recombination without the effects of thymic and clonal selection, out-of-frame nonproductive sequences were analyzed. TCRdb redid the processing of the public reads, applying fastp at Q25 and MiXCR, and retained in-frame beta chains. Rows with one shared CDR3 protein collapse into an entry with the most common genes and DNA. TCRdb's processing, not the study's, gives the V and J calls here. The sample yields a few hundred thousand distinct CDR3 sequences; more than 13% were counted once. The top ten hold approximately 0.98% of the sample.

V loses 6 bases of germline sequence and J loses 7 bases, and the interval between the two ends is 19 bases. CDR1 is given as MDHEN and CDR2 as SYDVKM, both from the germline V gene. The CDR3 goes from the cysteine to the phenylalanine over 16 residues. The DNA shown is the 48-base CDR3, in frame from base 1. Every donor was a healthy Caucasian. The twin cohort consisted of three pairs of female monozygotic twins, all aged roughly 18 to 30 years. Positive isolation kits from Invitrogen were used to isolate CD4+ and CD8+ T cell populations. The sample was also reused in another study, on yellow fever vaccine responses in identical twins. According to the second study: The authors reported that the T cell response to vaccination in identical twins appeared partly convergent and partly personalized. The study precisely tracked vaccine-responding T cell clones in identical twins.

The TCR sequence derives from a woman aged 18-35 years in good health. The sequencing sample was made of CD4+ T cells sorted from blood. The chain links TRBV28 with TRBJ1-6; matching of 5 bases hints at TRBD1 as the D gene. The CDR3 region has the sequence CASRRLPGRINSPLHF. DNA sequence: TGTGCCAGCAGAAGACTTCCGGGACGGATCAATTCACCCCTCCACTTT.